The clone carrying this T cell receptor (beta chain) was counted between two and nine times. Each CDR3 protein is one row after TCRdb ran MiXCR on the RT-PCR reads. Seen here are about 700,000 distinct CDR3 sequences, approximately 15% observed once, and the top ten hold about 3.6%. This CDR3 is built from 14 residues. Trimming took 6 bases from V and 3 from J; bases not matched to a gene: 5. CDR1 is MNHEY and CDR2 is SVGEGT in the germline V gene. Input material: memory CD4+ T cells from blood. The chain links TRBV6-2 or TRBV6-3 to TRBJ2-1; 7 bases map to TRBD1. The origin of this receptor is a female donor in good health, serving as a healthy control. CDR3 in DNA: TGTGCCAGCAGCCGGGACAGTTACTACAATGAGCAGTTCTTC. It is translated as CASSRDSYYNEQFF.